This T cell receptor beta chain appears in the sequencing data of a study of T cells after posttransplantation cyclophosphamide. TCRdb's table, derived via immunoSEQ multiplex PCR, lists solely in-frame clones and lacks some. The sample holds roughly 30,000 clones, over 85% seen once. The CDR3 runs 13 residues. Per germline, CDR1 SGHDN and CDR2 FVKESK. Trimming took off 3 bases at V and 9 bases at J, with 12 bases between the two ends. The receptor comes from a woman aged 40 to 49 with a blood cancer, CMV-positive, and with a related stem cell donor. Sequenced material: PBMCs. The V call is TRBV14, the J call TRBJ1-5; weak D call: TRBD1 (6 bases). CDR3 amino acids: CASSHSGQRPQHF. The CDR3 nucleotides read TGTGCCAGCAGCCATTCCGGACAGAGGCCCCAGCATTTT.